This T cell receptor beta chain was found in a study of CD8 T cells in ankylosing spondylitis. Each CDR3 protein is one row after TCRdb ran MiXCR on the 5' RACE reads. The repertoire consists of about 360,000 distinct CDR3 sequences, with about 20% occurring once and the leading ten covering around 13%. Trimming took 3 bases from V and 5 from J, leaving 13 bases between them. The CDR3 extends over 14 amino acids. Only a few counts were recorded for this clonotype. The sequence derives from a male donor with ankylosing spondylitis or in good health (not recorded which). Sequencing was performed on blood, either unsorted or a sorted T cell fraction (not recorded which). The chain uses TRBV12-3 or TRBV12-4 and TRBJ2-5, with D tentatively TRBD1 (6 bases). CDR3 protein: CASSFVMRGETQYF. As DNA, the CDR3 is TGTGCCAGCAGTTTCGTCATGAGGGGGGAGACCCAGTACTTC.